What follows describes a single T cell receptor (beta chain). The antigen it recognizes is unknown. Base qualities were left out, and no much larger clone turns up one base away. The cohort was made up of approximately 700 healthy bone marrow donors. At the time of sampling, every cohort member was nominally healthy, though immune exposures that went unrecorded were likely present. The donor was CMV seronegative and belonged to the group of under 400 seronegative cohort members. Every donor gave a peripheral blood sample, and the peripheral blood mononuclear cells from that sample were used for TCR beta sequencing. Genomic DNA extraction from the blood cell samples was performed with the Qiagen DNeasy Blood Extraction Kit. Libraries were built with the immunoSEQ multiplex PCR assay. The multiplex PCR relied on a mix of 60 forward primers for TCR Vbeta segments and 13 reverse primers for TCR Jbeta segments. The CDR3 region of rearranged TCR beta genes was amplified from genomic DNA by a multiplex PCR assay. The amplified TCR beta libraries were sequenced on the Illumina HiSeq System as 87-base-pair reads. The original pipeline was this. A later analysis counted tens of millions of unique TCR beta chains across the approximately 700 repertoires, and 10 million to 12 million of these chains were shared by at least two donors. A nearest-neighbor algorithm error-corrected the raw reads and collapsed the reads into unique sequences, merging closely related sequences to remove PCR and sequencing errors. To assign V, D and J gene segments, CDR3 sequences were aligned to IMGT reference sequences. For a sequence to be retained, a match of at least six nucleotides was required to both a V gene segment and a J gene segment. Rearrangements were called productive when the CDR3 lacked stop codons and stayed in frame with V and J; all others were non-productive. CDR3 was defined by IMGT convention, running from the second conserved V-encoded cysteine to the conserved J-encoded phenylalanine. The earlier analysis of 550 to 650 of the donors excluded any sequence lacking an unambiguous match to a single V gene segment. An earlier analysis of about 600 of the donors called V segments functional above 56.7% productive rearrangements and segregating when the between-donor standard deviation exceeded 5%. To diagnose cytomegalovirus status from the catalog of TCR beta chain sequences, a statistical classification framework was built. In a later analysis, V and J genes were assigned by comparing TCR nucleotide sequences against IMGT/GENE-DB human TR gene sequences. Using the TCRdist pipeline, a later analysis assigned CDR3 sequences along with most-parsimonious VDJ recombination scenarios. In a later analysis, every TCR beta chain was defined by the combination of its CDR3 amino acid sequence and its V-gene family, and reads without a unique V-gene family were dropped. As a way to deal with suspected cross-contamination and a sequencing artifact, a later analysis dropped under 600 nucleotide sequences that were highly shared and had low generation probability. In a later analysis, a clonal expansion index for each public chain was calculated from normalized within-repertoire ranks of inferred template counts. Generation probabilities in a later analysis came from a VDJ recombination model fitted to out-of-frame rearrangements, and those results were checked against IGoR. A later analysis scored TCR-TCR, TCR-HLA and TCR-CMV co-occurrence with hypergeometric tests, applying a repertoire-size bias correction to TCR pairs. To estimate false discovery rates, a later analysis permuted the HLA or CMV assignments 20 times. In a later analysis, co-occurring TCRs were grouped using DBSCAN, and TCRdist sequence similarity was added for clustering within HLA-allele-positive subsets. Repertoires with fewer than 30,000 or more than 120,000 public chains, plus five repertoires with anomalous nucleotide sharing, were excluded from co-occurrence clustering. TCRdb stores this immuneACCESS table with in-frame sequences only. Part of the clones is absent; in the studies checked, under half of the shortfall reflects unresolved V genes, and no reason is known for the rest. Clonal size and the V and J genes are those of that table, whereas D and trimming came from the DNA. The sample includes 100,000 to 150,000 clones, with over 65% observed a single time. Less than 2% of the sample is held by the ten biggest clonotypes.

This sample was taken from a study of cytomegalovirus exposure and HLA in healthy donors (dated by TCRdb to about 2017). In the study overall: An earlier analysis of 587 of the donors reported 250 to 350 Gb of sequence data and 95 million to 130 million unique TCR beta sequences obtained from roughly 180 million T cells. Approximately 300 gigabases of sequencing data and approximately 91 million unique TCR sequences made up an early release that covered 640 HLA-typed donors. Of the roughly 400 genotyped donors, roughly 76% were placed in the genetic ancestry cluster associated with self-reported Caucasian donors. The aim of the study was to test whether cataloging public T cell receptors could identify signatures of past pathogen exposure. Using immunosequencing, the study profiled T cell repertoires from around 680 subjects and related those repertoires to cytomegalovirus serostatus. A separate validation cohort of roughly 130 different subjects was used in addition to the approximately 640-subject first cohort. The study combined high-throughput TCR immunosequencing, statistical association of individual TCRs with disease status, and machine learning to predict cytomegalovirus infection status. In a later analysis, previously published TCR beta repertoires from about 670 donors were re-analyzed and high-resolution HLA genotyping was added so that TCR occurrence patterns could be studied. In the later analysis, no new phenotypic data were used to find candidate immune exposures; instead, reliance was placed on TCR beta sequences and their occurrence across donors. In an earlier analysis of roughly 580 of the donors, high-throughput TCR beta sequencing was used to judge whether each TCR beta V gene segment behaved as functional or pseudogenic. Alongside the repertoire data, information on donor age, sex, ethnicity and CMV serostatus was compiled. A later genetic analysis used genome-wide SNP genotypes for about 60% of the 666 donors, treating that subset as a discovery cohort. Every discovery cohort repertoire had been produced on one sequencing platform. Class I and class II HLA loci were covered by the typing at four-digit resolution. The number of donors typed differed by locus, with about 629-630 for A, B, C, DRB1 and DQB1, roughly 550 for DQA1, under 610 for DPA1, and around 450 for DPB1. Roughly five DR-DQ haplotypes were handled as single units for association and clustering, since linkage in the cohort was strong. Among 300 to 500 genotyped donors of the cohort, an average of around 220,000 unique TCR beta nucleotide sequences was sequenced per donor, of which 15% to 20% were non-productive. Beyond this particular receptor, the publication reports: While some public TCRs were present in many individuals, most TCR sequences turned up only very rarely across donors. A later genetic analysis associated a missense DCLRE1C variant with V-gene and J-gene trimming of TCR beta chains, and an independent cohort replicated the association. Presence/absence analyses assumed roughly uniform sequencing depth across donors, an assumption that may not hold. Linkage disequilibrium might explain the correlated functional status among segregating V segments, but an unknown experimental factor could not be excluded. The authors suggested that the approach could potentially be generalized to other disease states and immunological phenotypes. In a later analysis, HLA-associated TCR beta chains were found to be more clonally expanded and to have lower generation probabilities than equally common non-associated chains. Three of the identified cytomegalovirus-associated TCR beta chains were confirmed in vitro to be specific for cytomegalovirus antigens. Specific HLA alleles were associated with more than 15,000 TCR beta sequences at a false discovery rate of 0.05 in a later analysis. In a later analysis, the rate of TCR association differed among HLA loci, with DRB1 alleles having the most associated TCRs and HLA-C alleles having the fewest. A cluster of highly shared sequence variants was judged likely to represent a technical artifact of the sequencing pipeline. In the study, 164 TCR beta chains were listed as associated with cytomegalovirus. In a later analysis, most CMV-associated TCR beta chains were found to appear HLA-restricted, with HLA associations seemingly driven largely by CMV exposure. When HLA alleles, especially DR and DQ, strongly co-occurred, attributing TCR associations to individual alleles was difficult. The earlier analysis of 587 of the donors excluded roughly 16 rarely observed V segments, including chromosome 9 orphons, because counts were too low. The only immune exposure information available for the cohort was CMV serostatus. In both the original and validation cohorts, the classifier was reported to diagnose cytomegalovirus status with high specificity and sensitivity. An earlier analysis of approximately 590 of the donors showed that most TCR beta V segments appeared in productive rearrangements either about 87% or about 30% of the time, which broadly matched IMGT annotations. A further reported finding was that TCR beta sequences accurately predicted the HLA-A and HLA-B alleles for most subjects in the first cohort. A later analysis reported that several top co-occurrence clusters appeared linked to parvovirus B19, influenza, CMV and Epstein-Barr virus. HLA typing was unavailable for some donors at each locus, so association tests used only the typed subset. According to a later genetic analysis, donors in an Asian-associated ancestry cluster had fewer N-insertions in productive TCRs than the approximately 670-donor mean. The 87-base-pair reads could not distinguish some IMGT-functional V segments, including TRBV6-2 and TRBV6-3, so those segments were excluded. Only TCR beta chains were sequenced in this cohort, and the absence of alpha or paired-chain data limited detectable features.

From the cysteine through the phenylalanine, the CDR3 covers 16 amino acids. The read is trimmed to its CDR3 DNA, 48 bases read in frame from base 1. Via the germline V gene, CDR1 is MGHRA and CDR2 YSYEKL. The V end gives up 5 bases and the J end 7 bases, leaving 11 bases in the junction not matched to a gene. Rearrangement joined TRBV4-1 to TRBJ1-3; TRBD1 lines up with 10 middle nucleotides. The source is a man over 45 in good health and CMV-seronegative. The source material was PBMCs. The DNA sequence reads TGCGCCAGCAGCTCGACAGGGGGCCTCCCTAAGAACACCATATATTTT. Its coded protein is CASSSTGGLPKNTIYF.